This TCR beta chain was sequenced in a study of blood T cell repertoires in COVID-19. Overall study: What the recovered Cohort 3 donors had was two negative PCRs, clearance, or symptom resolution. The origin of the acute and convalescent COVID-19 samples was the United States, Italy and Spain. PBMCs, B-cell-depleted T cells, or T cells provided the cDNA or gDNA that made up the material.

The authors' processing: Nucleated cell number was recorded as an estimate derived from reference gene primer amplification. The repertoire was sequenced with immunoSEQ multiplex PCR; TCRdb's copy has only in-frame clones and lacks some. V, J and clone size derive from that table, while D and trimming were established from the DNA sequence. This table holds hundreds of thousands of clones, around 90% found once. The CDR3 has 17 residues. V shed 3 bases, J shed 5 bases, and the junction held 12 bases outside the gene matches. Germline V gene lookup returns CDR1 SGHTA and CDR2 FQGNSA. The rearrangement joins TRBV7-2 to TRBJ2-7; 11 positions agree with TRBD2. The sequenced sample was PBMCs or T cells enriched from blood (not recorded which). This TCR was recovered from a woman aged 60-75 years in a cohort exposed to, infected with or recovered from COVID-19 (not recorded which). Here the CDR3 reads CASSFRGSSGRFHEQYF. The CDR3 region has the DNA TGTGCCAGCAGCTTTCGTGGATCTAGCGGGAGGTTCCACGAGCAGTACTTC.